The TCR beta chain under discussion was sequenced for a study of T cells in Graves' hyperthyroidism and ophthalmopathy. Findings of the study overall: Through a model of 13 V-J features, ophthalmopathy was separated from stable hyperthyroidism. Ophthalmopathy prediction by the model preceded onset by a median approximately 6.1 months.

V was cut by 3 bases and J by 5 bases, with 8 bases left in between. Germline V gene lookup returns CDR1 MDHEN and CDR2 SYDVKM. The CDR3 loop spans 13 amino acids. This clonotype was seen a few times. Its target is not known. No progression to ophthalmopathy during 18 months of follow-up defined stable disease. TCR beta CDR3 region amplification was performed from RNA transcripts. HTBI primers were employed in a first-round RT-PCR of the TCR CDR3. TCRdb reprocessed the multiplex PCR reads with MiXCR, giving one entry per CDR3 protein. The sample holds approximately 640,000 distinct CDR3 sequences, around 15% seen once.

The origin of this receptor is a woman under 40 with Graves' hyperthyroidism. The chain recombines TRBV28 with TRBJ1-5; D perhaps matches TRBD1 (6 bases). Material: blood. This CDR3 reads CASSFYRDQPQHF. CDR3 nucleotides: TGTGCCAGCAGTTTTTACAGGGATCAGCCCCAGCATTTT.